The 16 T cell receptor beta chains given below trace back to one sample, sequenced in a study of cytomegalovirus exposure and HLA in healthy donors. PCR involved 60 Vbeta and 13 Jbeta primers. Profiling relied on immunoSEQ multiplex PCR, and the TCRdb table lists in-frame clones only, not all of them. The sample includes approximately 190,000 clones. The source material was PBMCs. These TCRs come from a man younger than 45 in good health and CMV-seronegative.

The chain links TRBV5-1 to TRBJ2-2; TRBD2 matches 7 bases. V dropped 2 bases and J dropped 5; count of bases not matched to a gene: 6. Germline loops: CDR1 SGHRS, CDR2 YFSETQ. CDR3 length equals 15 residues. In DNA form, the CDR3 reads TGCGCCAGCAGCTTTAACCGGGGAGGGACCGGGGAGCTGTTTTTT. It yields the protein CASSFNRGGTGELFF. The variable domain in full, completed from reference TRBV5-1 and TRBJ2-2, reads KAGVTQTPRYLIKTRGQQVTLSCSPISGHRSVSWYQQTPGQGLQFLFEYFSETQRNKGNFPGRFSGRQFSNSRSEMNVSTLELGDSALYLCASSFNRGGTGELFFGEGSRLTVL.

This rearrangement joins TRBV30 to TRBJ2-5; 10 nucleotides agree with TRBD2. Trimming cost V 3 bases and J 5 bases; bases outside gene matches: 9. In germline, CDR1 is GTSNPN, CDR2 SVGIG (reference sequence). This CDR3 is 15 amino acids long. The CDR3 DNA follows: TGTGCCTGGAGCCCAGAAGCGGGAGGGTGGGAGACCCAGTACTTC. It translates to CAWSPEAGGWETQYF.

The V gene is TRBV19, the J gene TRBJ1-6, with 12 bases matching TRBD1. V trimming: 7 bases; J trimming: 10 bases; junction bases outside the gene matches: 20. CDR3 size: 19 residues. Germline lookup yields CDR1 LNHDA and CDR2 SQIVND (reference sequence). The CDR3 region is CASTWRSGTGGSMGSPLHF. DNA of the CDR3: TGTGCCAGTACCTGGAGGAGTGGGACAGGGGGCTCGATGGGATCACCCCTCCACTTT.

V is TRBV15 and J is TRBJ2-1; 9 bases agree with TRBD2. The V gene end was trimmed by 5 bases and the J gene end by 1 base; junction bases not matched to a gene: 6. This CDR3 is 16 amino acids long. Per germline, CDR1 LNHNV and CDR2 YYDKDF (reference sequence). The CDR3: CATSGSSGSSYNEQFF. CDR3 nucleotides: TGTGCCACCAGCGGAAGTAGCGGGAGTTCCTACAATGAGCAGTTCTTC.

The chain joins TRBV11-3 to TRBJ2-7, with D possibly matching TRBD1 (6 bases). The ends were cut back, 1 base at V and 2 bases at J, with 15 bases in the middle. This CDR3 comprises 16 residues. Germline assignment: CDR1 SGHNT and CDR2 YENEEA. The CDR3 reads CASSLGWTDIAYEQYF. The CDR3 DNA reads TGTGCCAGCAGCTTAGGATGGACAGACATAGCCTACGAGCAGTACTTC.

The chain carries TRBV5-1 and TRBJ2-7; no clear D gene. CDR1 and CDR2 (germline): SGHRS, YFSETQ. V was clipped by 2 bases and J by 5 bases, with 11 bases between them. The length of the CDR3 is 13 residues. The DNA of the CDR3 is TGCGCCAGCAGCTTTGGTGGGCTTGACGAGCAGTACTTC. Translated, it gives CASSFGGLDEQYF.

The chain uses TRBV2 and TRBJ2-3, with TRBD2 matching 11 bases. Per the germline V gene, CDR1 is SNHLY and CDR2 is FYNNEI. J lost 2 bases, V lost 5 bases, and 6 bases had no gene match. This CDR3 spans 16 amino acids. The CDR3 here is CASSLRLAGYTDTQYF. The DNA for the CDR3 is TGTGCCAGCAGTTTGCGACTAGCGGGATACACAGATACGCAGTATTTT.

The chain combines TRBV6-1 with TRBJ1-5, with D hard to call. The germline V and J ends were trimmed by 5 bases and 6 bases, with 17 bases remaining between them. CDR3 size: 15 residues. Germline CDR1 is MNHNS and CDR2 is SASEGT. This CDR3 is CASSSLPGELQPQHF. As DNA, the CDR3 is TGTGCCAGCAGTTCACTCCCGGGAGAGCTTCAGCCCCAGCATTTT.

V usage is TRBV5-8 and J usage is TRBJ2-1, with 8 bases identical to TRBD2. Germline trimming cut 4 bases from V and 6 bases from J; bases unmatched to any gene: 6. CDR1 and CDR2 from the germline V gene are SGHTS and YDEGEE. This CDR3 has 14 amino acids. This CDR3 reads CASSPGLAPNEQFF. CDR3 bases: TGTGCCAGCAGCCCCGGACTAGCCCCCAATGAGCAGTTCTTC.

The chain combines TRBV5-6 with TRBJ2-1; no clear D gene. The V and J ends lost 5 bases and 14 bases respectively, with 20 bases between them. The germline CDR1 and CDR2 sequences are SGHDT and YYEEEE. This CDR3 comprises 13 residues. In DNA form, the CDR3 reads TGTGCCAGCAGACTGTACATGGGCAGGAATGAGTTCTTC. This encodes CASRLYMGRNEFF.

The chain is built from TRBV30 and TRBJ2-1, with a possible D match to TRBD2 (5 bases). This CDR3 is built from 13 residues. Trimming removed 4 bases at V and 4 bases at J, with 11 bases between. CDR1 and CDR2 from the germline V gene are GTSNPN and SVGIG (reference sequence). The CDR3 sequence: CAWTPGEYNEQFF. The DNA for the CDR3 is TGTGCCTGGACCCCTGGGGAGTACAATGAGCAGTTCTTC. The full variable domain, in which reference TRBV30 and TRBJ2-1 provide the parts outside the CDR3, is SQTIHQWPATLVQPVGSPLSLECTVEGTSNPNLYWYRQAAGRGLQLLFYSVGIGQISSEVPQNLSASRPQDRQFILSSKKLLLSDSGFYLCAWTPGEYNEQFFGPGTRLTVL.

The chain couples TRBV11-3 to TRBJ2-1; 14 nucleotides match TRBD2. Germline V CDR1 and CDR2: SGHNT, YENEEA. The junction had 7 bases not matched to a gene; V was cut back by 4 bases and J by 8 bases. The CDR3 loop spans 16 amino acids. The CDR3 DNA is TGTGCCAGCAGCTCTCGGACTAGCGGGGGGAGCGATGAGCAGTTCTTC. Amino acids: CASSSRTSGGSDEQFF.

The chain links TRBV7-3 to TRBJ2-7; 14 nucleotides agree with TRBD2. Looked up from germline, CDR1 is SGHTA and CDR2 is FQGTGA. The ends lost 4 bases at V and 6 bases at J; junction bases unmatched: 11. This CDR3 region has 17 residues. The CDR3 DNA is TGTGCCAGCAGCTGGGGACTCTCCGGGACTAGCGGGAGCGAGCAGTACTTC. This translates into CASSWGLSGTSGSEQYF.

This chain connects TRBV6-4 to TRBJ2-3; TRBD2 matches at 8 bases. Looked up from germline, CDR1 is MRHNA and CDR2 is SNTAGT. The CDR3 contains 16 residues. The J segment lost 4 bases and the V segment lost 0 bases, leaving 6 bases of the junction unmatched. The chain's CDR3 is CASSDSASGSPDTQYF. The CDR3 coding sequence is TGTGCCAGCAGTGACTCGGCAAGCGGGAGCCCAGATACGCAGTATTTT.

The chain employs TRBV4-1 and TRBJ1-1; 8 nucleotides align to TRBD1. Germline CDR1 MGHRA, CDR2 YSYEKL. CDR3 length: 14 amino acids. V lost 2 bases to trimming and J lost 10 bases; unmatched junction nucleotides: 9. The CDR3 sequence: CASSQTAGGFLAFF. The CDR3 DNA is TGCGCCAGCAGCCAAACGGCAGGGGGCTTTCTAGCTTTCTTT.

V and J are TRBV6-5 and TRBJ2-7, with D unresolved. CDR1 and CDR2 (germline): MNHEY, SVGAGI. Trimming took off 7 bases at V and 2 bases at J, with 9 bases between the two ends. The CDR3 runs 12 residues. Here the CDR3 reads CASIFWPYEQYF. The CDR3 DNA is TGTGCCAGCATTTTTTGGCCCTACGAGCAGTACTTC.